This T cell receptor beta chain appears in the sequencing data of a study of T-cell reconstitution after alpha-beta-depleted transplantation in children. This clonotype has just a few counts. From germline, CDR1 is SQVTM and CDR2 ANQGSEA. The CDR3 totals 12 residues. V lost 7 bases and J lost 2; bases outside the gene matches: 3. A library of TCRbeta sequences, prepared with unique molecular identifiers, was generated. MiXCR, run by TCRdb on the PCR reads, gives a single entry per CDR3 protein. The sample consists of 250,000 to 350,000 distinct CDR3 sequences, about a tenth of them appearing once. This sequence was found in a human donor who donated a stem cell graft to a child with SCID. The material sequenced was PBMCs from the stem cell graft donor, taken from the stem cell graft. The genes are TRBV29-1 and TRBJ2-3; 7 nucleotides match TRBD2. The CDR3, as DNA: TGCAGCGCCGGACTAGTCACAGATACGCAGTATTTT. Translation: CSAGLVTDTQYF.